These 13 T cell receptor beta chains originate from one sample sequenced in a study of blood T cell repertoires in COVID-19. Produced via immunoSEQ multiplex PCR; TCRdb's table is partial and in-frame only. The data show roughly 55,000 clones, with around 83% seen just once and 1.9% held by the top ten. Specimen: peripheral blood. These receptors all stem from an older woman with acute or convalescent COVID-19.

The chain combines TRBV5-8 with TRBJ1-1; weak D call: TRBD1 (5 bases). The germline CDR1 and CDR2 sequences are SGHTS and YDEGEE. The V end lost 4 bases, the J end lost 1 base, and 20 bases lay between the germline ends. The CDR3 length is 17 residues. This CDR3 is CASSLKQVTLRNTEAFF. CDR3 DNA: TGTGCCAGCAGCCTGAAACAGGTGACATTGCGGAACACTGAAGCTTTCTTT.

CDR3 residues: CASSAQGSSGNTIYF. The CDR3 nucleotides are TGTGCCAGCAGTGCACAGGGGTCCTCTGGAAACACCATATATTTT. The chain recombines TRBV2 with TRBJ1-3; TRBD1 agrees at 7 bases. V shed 4 bases and J 0 bases; nucleotides not matched to a gene: 3. CDR3 length: 15 amino acids. CDR1 SNHLY and CDR2 FYNNEI come from the germline V gene. Supplemented by reference TRBV2 and TRBJ1-3, the full variable domain reads EPEVTQTPSHQVTQMGQEVILRCVPISNHLYFYWYRQILGQKVEFLVSFYNNEISEKSEIFDDQFSVERPDGSNFTLKIRSTKLEDSAMYFCASSAQGSSGNTIYFGEGSWLTVV.

V usage is TRBV24-1 and J usage is TRBJ1-5; 9 bases match TRBD1. Germline values: CDR1 KGHDR, CDR2 SFDVKD. The V and J ends lost 6 bases and 3 bases, in that order; junction bases with no gene match: 5. The CDR3 loop spans 15 amino acids. The CDR3 protein is CATSQGQGYNQPQHF. The CDR3 bases are TGTGCCACCAGTCAGGGACAGGGCTACAATCAGCCCCAGCATTTT.

The gene calls are TRBV5-1 and TRBJ2-5, with 8 bases identical to TRBD2. V shed 2 bases and J 4 bases; nucleotides not matched to a gene: 13. This CDR3 has 17 residues. In germline, CDR1 is SGHRS, CDR2 YFSETQ. The chain's CDR3 is CASSFGSSGPGGETQYF. In nucleotides, the CDR3 is TGCGCCAGCAGCTTCGGGTCTAGCGGGCCGGGGGGAGAGACCCAGTACTTC.

The rearrangement joins TRBV30 to TRBJ1-2; TRBD1 is a possible D gene (5 bases). Looked up from germline, CDR1 is GTSNPN and CDR2 is SVGIG (reference sequence). Trimming cost V 4 bases and J 2 bases, with 14 bases left between them. CDR3 size: 14 residues. CDR3: CAWTRQSRNYGYTF. The CDR3 DNA reads as TGTGCCTGGACAAGACAGAGCAGAAACTATGGCTACACCTTC.

The chain is built from TRBV6-5 and TRBJ2-1; D gene ambiguous. V gave up 0 bases and J gave up 8 bases, with 11 bases separating them. The V gene's germline CDR1 is MNHEY and CDR2 SVGAGI. The CDR3 loop spans 14 amino acids. The CDR3, as DNA: TGTGCCAGCAGTTACTCGGGTCCAGGCGATGAGCAGTTCTTC. It translates to CASSYSGPGDEQFF.

The V call is TRBV23-1, the J call TRBJ1-1; TRBD1 matches at 7 bases. TRBV23-1 is an open reading frame whose function is uncertain. V shed 4 bases, J shed 11 bases, and the junction held 10 bases outside the gene matches. This CDR3 has 13 residues. CDR3 region: CASSPPRQGRAFF. In nucleotides, the CDR3 is TGCGCCAGCAGTCCTCCCAGACAGGGTCGGGCTTTCTTT.

This sequence joins TRBV5-1 and TRBJ2-3; a weak D match, TRBD1 (5 bases). V was pared by 0 bases and J by 2 bases, with 13 bases between. CDR1 is SGHRS, CDR2 YFSETQ, per germline. The CDR3 is 16 residues long. The CDR3 DNA follows: TGCGCCAGCAGCTTGGCCCTGGGGCAACTCACAGATACGCAGTATTTT. Its translation is CASSLALGQLTDTQYF.

The chain uses TRBV28 and TRBJ2-3; D may be TRBD2 (5 bases). CDR1 and CDR2 (germline): MDHEN, SYDVKM. The CDR3 loop spans 14 amino acids. V lost 3 bases, J lost 2 bases, and 9 bases lay in between. The CDR3 spells CASSFNGNTDTQYF. CDR3 in DNA: TGTGCCAGCAGTTTTAACGGGAACACAGATACGCAGTATTTT.

The gene calls are TRBV4-1 and TRBJ1-6, with 8 bases fitting TRBD1. V shed 3 bases and J 5 bases; nucleotides not matched to a gene: 9. Germline CDR1 and CDR2: MGHRA and YSYEKL. This CDR3 is 17 amino acids long. CDR3: CASSQMQGAGNNSPLHF. The DNA for the CDR3 is TGCGCCAGCAGCCAGATGCAGGGGGCAGGGAATAATTCACCCCTCCACTTT.

The rearrangement links TRBV7-9 to TRBJ1-4; TRBD1 matches at 8 bases. This CDR3 contains 16 residues. V lost 5 bases, J lost 0 bases, and 5 bases stayed unmatched. Per the germline V gene, CDR1 is SEHNR and CDR2 is FQNEAQ (reference sequence). The CDR3 DNA reads as TGTGCCAGCAGCCCCGGACAGGGTGCAACTAATGAAAAACTGTTTTTT. Translating gives CASSPGQGATNEKLFF.

The V call is TRBV2, the J call TRBJ1-5; 7 bases are a match to TRBD1. This CDR3 has 14 residues. Germline values: CDR1 SNHLY, CDR2 FYNNEI. Trimming cost V 6 bases and J 7 bases; bases outside gene matches: 9. Here the CDR3 reads CASREQGLGQPQHF. The CDR3 DNA reads as TGTGCCAGCAGAGAACAGGGGTTAGGACAGCCCCAGCATTTT.

V gene TRBV28 combines with J gene TRBJ1-4; 7 bases line up with TRBD1. With V trimmed by 5 bases and J by 6 bases, 12 bases remained unmatched. Germline lookup yields CDR1 MDHEN and CDR2 SYDVKM. The CDR3 loop spans 16 amino acids. The CDR3 bases are TGTGCCAGCAGTCCATACCGTGGGCAGGGGGATGAAAAACTGTTTTTT. Encoded protein: CASSPYRGQGDEKLFF.